These 8 T cell receptor beta chains originate from one sample sequenced in a study of blood T cell repertoires in COVID-19. Assay: immunoSEQ multiplex PCR; the TCRdb copy retains only in-frame clones and omits some. The profile shows 400,000 to 550,000 clones, around nine tenths of them singletons. Sequenced input: peripheral blood. The receptors stem from a woman aged 25 to 39 with acute or convalescent COVID-19.

The chain recombines TRBV27 with TRBJ2-7; D perhaps matches TRBD1 (6 bases). Trimming took 5 bases from V and 6 from J, leaving 17 bases between them. The CDR3 spans 14 residues. CDR1 is MNHEY, CDR2 SMNVEV, per germline (reference sequence). CDR3 bases: TGTGCCAGCAGTGTACGGACAGAGTGGGGCGAGCAGTACTTC. Amino acids: CASSVRTEWGEQYF.

In this sample, this clone turned up a few times. This rearrangement joins TRBV16 to TRBJ1-6; 9 bases agree with TRBD1. V was clipped by 5 bases and J by 8 bases; unmatched bases: 4. This CDR3 has 14 residues. Germline V lookup: CDR1 KGHSY, CDR2 FQNENV. The chain's CDR3 is CASSEQGAYSPLHF. CDR3 sequence (DNA): TGTGCCAGCAGCGAACAGGGGGCTTATTCACCCCTCCACTTT. Filled out from reference TRBV16 and TRBJ1-6, the complete variable domain reads GEEVAQTPKHLVRGEGQKAKLYCAPIKGHSYVFWYQQVLKNEFKFLISFQNENVFDETGMPKERFSAKCLPNSPCSLEIQATKLEDSAVYFCASSEQGAYSPLHFGNGTRLTVT.

The chain carries TRBV5-5 and TRBJ2-1; the match to TRBD1 covers 10 bases. V shed 5 bases and J 5 bases; nucleotides not matched to a gene: 7. Germline values: CDR1 SGHKS, CDR2 YYEKEE (reference sequence). This CDR3 is built from 15 residues. CDR3 coding DNA: TGTGCCAGCAGGGACAGGGGGGGACGAAACAATGAGCAGTTCTTC. This sequence encodes CASRDRGGRNNEQFF.

CDR3 protein: CASSSWTGVGETQYF. DNA for the CDR3: TGTGCCAGCAGCTCCTGGACAGGGGTAGGGGAGACCCAGTACTTC. The chain has TRBV3-1 (or the pseudogene TRBV3-2) and TRBJ2-5, with TRBD1 identical over 9 bases. Losses at the gene ends were 5 bases for V and 5 bases for J; bases not matched to a gene: 9. Germline V gene data show CDR1 as LGHDT and CDR2 as YNNKEL (reference sequence). The CDR3 is made up of 15 amino acids.

The gene calls are TRBV5-1 and TRBJ1-1; D not resolved. Per the germline V gene, CDR1 is SGHRS and CDR2 is YFSETQ. The CDR3 totals 11 residues. V was trimmed by 2 bases and J by 12 bases, leaving 11 bases between them. The CDR3 sequence: CASSFNSEPFF. In DNA form, the CDR3 reads TGCGCCAGCAGCTTCAACTCCGAGCCTTTCTTT.

This rearrangement joins TRBV19 to TRBJ2-7; D is unresolved. CDR1 LNHDA and CDR2 SQIVND come from the germline V gene (reference sequence). The CDR3 has 15 amino acids. Between the trimmed V and J ends, which lost 5 bases and 2 bases, there was a span of 16 bases. The DNA of the CDR3 is TGTGCCAGTAGTTTCGTCTCTAATCCTCCCTACGAGCAGTACTTC. It translates to CASSFVSNPPYEQYF.

The genes are TRBV6-5 and TRBJ2-7, with D maybe TRBD2 (6 bases). V lost 6 bases and J lost 5, with 17 bases in between. The CDR3 is made up of 14 amino acids. Looked up from germline, CDR1 is MNHEY and CDR2 is SVGAGI. In nucleotides, the CDR3 is TGTGCCAGCAGCCCCCGACTAGATCGGAACGAGCAGTACTTC. Translating it yields CASSPRLDRNEQYF.

The rearrangement links TRBV30 to TRBJ1-1, with 7 positions matching TRBD1. V shed 7 bases, J shed 0 bases, and the junction held 2 bases outside the gene matches. Per germline, CDR1 GTSNPN and CDR2 SVGIG (reference sequence). The CDR3 covers 12 residues. The CDR3 spells CALGQLNTEAFF. The CDR3 DNA sequence: TGTGCCTTGGGACAGTTGAACACTGAAGCTTTCTTT.